The T cell receptor beta chain described here comes from a study of T cell repertoires in cytomegalovirus infection (dated by TCRdb to about 2019). As for the study more broadly: Recently identified HLA-C-restricted CMV epitopes, whose presentation resists viral immunomodulation, were targeted by peptide stimulations together with well-studied HLA-B-restricted epitopes. Donor HLA type was relevant to the analysis, because carriage of CMV infection together with the matching HLA type was indicated by public TCR beta signatures. Beyond this particular receptor, the publication reports: The ex vivo response was dominated by HLA-C-restricted CMV-specific TCR beta clonotypes, which also provided the single most frequent clonotype in two of eight donors. Carriers of CMV infection plus the relevant HLA type were discriminated by the cumulative frequency of public TCR beta family members in the study cohort and in an independent roughly 400-donor cohort.

With regard to this clonotype: This clone's antigen is unknown. One base away there is no much larger clone; base qualities are not given.

The V end loses 2 bases and the J end loses 1 base, and a stretch of 9 bases separates them. From the cysteine through the phenylalanine, the CDR3 covers 14 amino acids. Only the CDR3 part of the read is kept: 42 bases, read in frame from the first base. CDR1 DFQATT and CDR2 SNEGSKA were looked up in the germline V gene (reference sequence). The treatment or condition tag for this specimen amounts to: in vitro stimulation with specific CMV peptide epitopes to enrich CMV-specific T cells. Sequencer: Illumina HiSeq 1500. Through fastp at Q25 and MiXCR, TCRdb rebuilt clones from the public reads, retaining in-frame beta chains. Each entry is one CDR3 protein sequence, shown with its most common DNA and genes. For this sample the table gives roughly 350,000 distinct CDR3 sequences, of which roughly 34% were detected only once. Roughly 12% of the sample comes from the top ten.

This chain joins TRBV20-1 to TRBJ2-1, with TRBD1 as a weak D call on 6 bases. Specimen: cultured PBMCs, collected from culture after CMV antigen stimulation. This clonotype was obtained from a human donor in good health (CMV status not recorded). Some clones in this sample may be carry-over from other donors' samples. The nucleotide sequence is given as TGCAGTGCTAGATTGGGACAATCCTACAATGAGCAGTTCTTC. This translates into CSARLGQSYNEQFF.